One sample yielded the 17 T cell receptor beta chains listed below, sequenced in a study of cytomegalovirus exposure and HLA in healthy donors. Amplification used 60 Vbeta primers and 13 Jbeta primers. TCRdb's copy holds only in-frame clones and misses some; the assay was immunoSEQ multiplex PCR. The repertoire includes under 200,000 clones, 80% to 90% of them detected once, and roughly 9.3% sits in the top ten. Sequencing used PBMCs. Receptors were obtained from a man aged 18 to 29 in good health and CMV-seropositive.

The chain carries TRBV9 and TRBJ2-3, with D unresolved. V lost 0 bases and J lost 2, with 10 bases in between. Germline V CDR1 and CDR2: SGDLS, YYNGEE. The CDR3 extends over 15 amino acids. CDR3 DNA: TGTGCCAGCAGCGTAGGCTTACTACCCACAGATACGCAGTATTTT. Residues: CASSVGLLPTDTQYF.

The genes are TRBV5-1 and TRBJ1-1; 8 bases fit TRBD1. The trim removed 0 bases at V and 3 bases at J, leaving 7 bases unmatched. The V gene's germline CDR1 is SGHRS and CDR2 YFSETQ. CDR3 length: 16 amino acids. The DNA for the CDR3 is TGCGCCAGCAGCTTGGGGACAGGGCCTATAGACACTGAAGCTTTCTTT. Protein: CASSLGTGPIDTEAFF.

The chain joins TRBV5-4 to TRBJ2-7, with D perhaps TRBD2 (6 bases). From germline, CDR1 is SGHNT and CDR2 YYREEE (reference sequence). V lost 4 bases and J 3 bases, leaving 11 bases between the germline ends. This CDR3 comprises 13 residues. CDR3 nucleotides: TGTGCCAGCAGCCCAGAAGCGGGCTACGAGCAGTACTTC. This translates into CASSPEAGYEQYF.

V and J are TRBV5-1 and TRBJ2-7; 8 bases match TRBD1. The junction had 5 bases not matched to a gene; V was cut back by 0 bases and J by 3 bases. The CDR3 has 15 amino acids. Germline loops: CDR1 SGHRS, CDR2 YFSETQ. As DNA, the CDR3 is TGCGCCAGCAGCTTGGGCTCGGGACAGGTCTACGAGCAGTACTTC. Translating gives CASSLGSGQVYEQYF. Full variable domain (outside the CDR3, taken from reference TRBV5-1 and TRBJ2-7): KAGVTQTPRYLIKTRGQQVTLSCSPISGHRSVSWYQQTPGQGLQFLFEYFSETQRNKGNFPGRFSGRQFSNSRSEMNVSTLELGDSALYLCASSLGSGQVYEQYFGPGTRLTVT.

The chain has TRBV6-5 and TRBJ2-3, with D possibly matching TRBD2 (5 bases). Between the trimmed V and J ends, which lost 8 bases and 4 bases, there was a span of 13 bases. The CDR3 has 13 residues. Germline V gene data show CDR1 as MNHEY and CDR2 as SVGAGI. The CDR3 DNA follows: TGTGCCAGCGGCGTAGACGGGGCAGATACGCAGTATTTT. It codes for CASGVDGADTQYF.

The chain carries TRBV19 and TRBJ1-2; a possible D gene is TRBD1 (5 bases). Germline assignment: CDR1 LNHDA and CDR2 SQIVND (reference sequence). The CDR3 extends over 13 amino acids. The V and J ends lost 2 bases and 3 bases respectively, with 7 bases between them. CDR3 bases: TGTGCCAGTAGTATACTCAGGGACTATGGCTACACCTTC. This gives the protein CASSILRDYGYTF.

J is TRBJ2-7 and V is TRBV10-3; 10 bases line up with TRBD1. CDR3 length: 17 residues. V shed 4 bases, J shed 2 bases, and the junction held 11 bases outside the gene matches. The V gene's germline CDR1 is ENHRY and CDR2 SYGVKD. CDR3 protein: CAISGPFRDRGTYEQYF. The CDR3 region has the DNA TGTGCCATCAGTGGCCCCTTCCGGGACAGGGGAACCTACGAGCAGTACTTC.

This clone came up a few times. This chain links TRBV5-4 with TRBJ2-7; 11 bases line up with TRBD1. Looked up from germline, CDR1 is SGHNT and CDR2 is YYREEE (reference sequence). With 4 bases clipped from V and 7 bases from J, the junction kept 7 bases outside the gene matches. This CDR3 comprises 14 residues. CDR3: CASSVGQGAEEQYF. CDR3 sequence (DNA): TGTGCCAGCAGCGTTGGACAGGGGGCGGAAGAGCAGTACTTC.

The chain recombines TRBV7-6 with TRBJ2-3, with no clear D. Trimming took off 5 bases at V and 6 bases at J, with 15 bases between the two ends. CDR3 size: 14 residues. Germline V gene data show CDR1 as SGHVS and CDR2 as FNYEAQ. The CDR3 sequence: CASSPSGFADTQYF. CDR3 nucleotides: TGTGCCAGCAGCCCTAGTGGATTTGCCGATACGCAGTATTTT.

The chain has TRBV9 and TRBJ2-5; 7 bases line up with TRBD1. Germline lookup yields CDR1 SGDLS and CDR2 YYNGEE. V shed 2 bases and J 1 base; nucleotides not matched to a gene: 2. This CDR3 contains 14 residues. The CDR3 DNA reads TGTGCCAGCAGCGTCGGGACAGCCCAAGAGACCCAGTACTTC. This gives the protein CASSVGTAQETQYF.

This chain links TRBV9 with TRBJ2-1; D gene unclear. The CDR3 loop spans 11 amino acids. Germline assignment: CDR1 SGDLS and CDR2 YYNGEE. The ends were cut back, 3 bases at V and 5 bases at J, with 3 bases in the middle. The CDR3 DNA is TGTGCCAGCAGCGACAACAATGAGCAGTTCTTC. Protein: CASSDNNEQFF.

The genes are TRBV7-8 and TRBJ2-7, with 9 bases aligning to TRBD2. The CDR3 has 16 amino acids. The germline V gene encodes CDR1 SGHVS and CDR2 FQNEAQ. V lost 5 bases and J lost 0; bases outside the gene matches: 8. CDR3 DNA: TGTGCCAGCAGCCCCGAGGCGGGGGGGACCTCCTACGAGCAGTACTTC. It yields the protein CASSPEAGGTSYEQYF.

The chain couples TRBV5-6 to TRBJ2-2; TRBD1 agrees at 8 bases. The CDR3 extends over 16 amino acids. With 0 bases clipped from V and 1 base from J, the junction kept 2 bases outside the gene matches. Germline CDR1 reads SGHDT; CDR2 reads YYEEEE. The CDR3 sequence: CASSLAGQGNTGELFF. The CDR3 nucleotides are TGTGCCAGCAGCTTGGCTGGACAGGGGAACACCGGGGAGCTGTTTTTT.

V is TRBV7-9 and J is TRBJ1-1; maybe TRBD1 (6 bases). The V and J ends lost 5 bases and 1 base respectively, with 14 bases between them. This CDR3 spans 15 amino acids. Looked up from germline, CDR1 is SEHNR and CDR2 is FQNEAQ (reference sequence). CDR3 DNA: TGTGCCAGCAGCGGGCGTCAGGGGCGGAACACTGAAGCTTTCTTT. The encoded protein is CASSGRQGRNTEAFF.

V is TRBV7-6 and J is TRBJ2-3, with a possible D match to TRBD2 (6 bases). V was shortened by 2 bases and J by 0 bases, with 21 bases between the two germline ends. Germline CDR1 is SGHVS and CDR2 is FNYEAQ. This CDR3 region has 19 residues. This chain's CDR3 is CASSLLAKPSRTSTDTQYF. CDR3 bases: TGTGCCAGCAGCTTACTAGCGAAACCATCACGAACTAGCACAGATACGCAGTATTTT.

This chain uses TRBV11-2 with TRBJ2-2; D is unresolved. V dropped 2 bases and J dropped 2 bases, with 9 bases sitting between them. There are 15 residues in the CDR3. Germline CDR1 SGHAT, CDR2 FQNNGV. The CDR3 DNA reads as TGTGCCAGCAGCTTAAACCGCGCCAACACCGGGGAGCTGTTTTTT. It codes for CASSLNRANTGELFF.

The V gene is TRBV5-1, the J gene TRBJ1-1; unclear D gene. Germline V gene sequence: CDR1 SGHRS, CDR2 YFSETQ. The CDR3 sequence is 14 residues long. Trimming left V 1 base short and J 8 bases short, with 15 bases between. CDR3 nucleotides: TGCGCCAGCAGCTTGCTGCAGGCGGGATTGGAAGCTTTCTTT. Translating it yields CASSLLQAGLEAFF.